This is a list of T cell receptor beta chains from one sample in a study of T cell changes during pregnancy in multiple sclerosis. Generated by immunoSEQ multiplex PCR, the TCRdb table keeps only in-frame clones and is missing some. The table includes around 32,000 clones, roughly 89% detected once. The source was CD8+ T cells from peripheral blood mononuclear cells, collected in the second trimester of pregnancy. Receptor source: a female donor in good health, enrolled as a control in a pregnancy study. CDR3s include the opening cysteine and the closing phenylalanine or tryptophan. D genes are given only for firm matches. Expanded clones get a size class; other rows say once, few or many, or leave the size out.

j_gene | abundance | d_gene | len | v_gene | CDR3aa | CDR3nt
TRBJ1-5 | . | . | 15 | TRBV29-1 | CSVREGVYGNQPQHF | TGCAGCGTCCGTGAAGGGGTATACGGCAATCAGCCCCAGCATTTT
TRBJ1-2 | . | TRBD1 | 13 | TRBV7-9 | CAVNDRADNGYTF | TGTGCCGTAAACGACAGGGCGGATAATGGCTACACCTTC
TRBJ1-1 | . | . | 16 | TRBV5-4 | CASSQFQGRMNTEAFF | TGTGCCAGCAGTCAGTTTCAGGGGAGAATGAACACTGAAGCTTTCTTT
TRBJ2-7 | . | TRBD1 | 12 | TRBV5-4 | CASSTDRVEQYF | TGTGCCAGCAGCACAGACAGGGTGGAGCAGTACTTC
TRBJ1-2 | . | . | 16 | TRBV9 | CASSVSGQISYYGYTF | TGTGCCAGCAGCGTATCCGGACAGATTTCTTACTATGGCTACACCTTC
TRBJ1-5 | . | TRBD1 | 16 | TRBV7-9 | CASSLSQGTSNQPQHF | TGTGCCAGCAGCCTCTCACAGGGGACGAGCAATCAGCCCCAGCATTTT
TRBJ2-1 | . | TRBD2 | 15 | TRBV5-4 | CASSLAGWGGNEQFF | TGTGCCAGCAGCTTGGCCGGGTGGGGAGGGAATGAGCAGTTCTTC
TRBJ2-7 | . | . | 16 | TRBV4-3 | CASSQGAILSSYEQYF | TGCGCCAGCAGCCAGGGCGCCATCTTAAGCTCCTACGAGCAGTACTTC
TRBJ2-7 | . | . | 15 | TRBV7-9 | CASSLAATNTYEQYF | TGTGCCAGCAGCTTAGCTGCGACAAACACCTACGAGCAGTACTTC
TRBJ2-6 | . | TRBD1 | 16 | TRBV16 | CASSHRQGTGANVLTF | TGTGCCAGCAGCCATAGACAGGGGACTGGGGCCAACGTCCTGACTTTC
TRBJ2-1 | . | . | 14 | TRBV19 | CASKRQGIYNEQFF | TGTGCCAGTAAGCGTCAGGGTATCTACAATGAGCAGTTCTTC
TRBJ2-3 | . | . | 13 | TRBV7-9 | CASSSPRTDTQYF | TGTGCCAGCAGCTCACCGAGAACAGATACGCAGTATTTT
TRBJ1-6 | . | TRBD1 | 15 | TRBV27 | CASSSGQGDKSPLHF | TGTGCCAGCAGTTCGGGACAGGGGGACAAATCACCCCTCCACTTT
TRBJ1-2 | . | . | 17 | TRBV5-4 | CVSSFPGLSLEEDGYTF | TGTGTCAGCAGCTTCCCGGGACTTAGCCTTGAAGAGGATGGCTACACCTTC
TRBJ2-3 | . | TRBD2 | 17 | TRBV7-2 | CASSLIGLAVSTDTQYF | TGTGCCAGCAGCTTAATAGGGCTAGCGGTGAGCACAGATACGCAGTATTTT
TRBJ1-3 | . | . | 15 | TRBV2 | CASSEGAGGRNTIYF | TGTGCCAGCAGTGAAGGGGCAGGAGGAAGAAACACCATATATTTT
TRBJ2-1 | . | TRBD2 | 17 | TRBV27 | CASSKGLAGGSVNEQFF | TGTGCCAGCAGTAAAGGACTAGCGGGGGGGTCAGTCAATGAGCAGTTCTTC
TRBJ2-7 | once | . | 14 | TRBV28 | CASSPLAGEGEQYF | TGTGCCAGCAGTCCCCTGGCAGGGGAAGGGGAGCAGTACTTC
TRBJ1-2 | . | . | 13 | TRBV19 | CASSTGSRGGYTF | TGTGCCAGTAGTACAGGGTCACGAGGTGGCTACACCTTC
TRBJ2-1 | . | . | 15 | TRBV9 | CASSALATSYNEQFF | TGTGCCAGCAGCGCCCTAGCTACGTCCTACAATGAGCAGTTCTTC
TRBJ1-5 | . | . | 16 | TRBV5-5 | CASSPKPEGSNQPQHF | TGTGCCAGCAGCCCTAAGCCGGAGGGGTCCAATCAGCCCCAGCATTTT
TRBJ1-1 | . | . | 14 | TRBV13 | CASSLLEGEPEAFF | TGTGCCAGCAGCTTATTAGAGGGGGAACCTGAAGCTTTCTTT
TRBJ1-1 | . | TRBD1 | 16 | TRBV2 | CASRETGGTMNTEAFF | TGTGCCAGCAGAGAAACAGGGGGTACCATGAACACTGAAGCTTTCTTT
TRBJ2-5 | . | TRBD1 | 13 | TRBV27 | CASQPTGMETQYF | TGTGCCAGCCAGCCGACAGGGATGGAGACCCAGTACTTC
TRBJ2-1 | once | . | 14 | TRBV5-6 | CASSLRHLNNEQFF | TGTGCCAGCAGCTTAAGACACCTAAACAATGAGCAGTTCTTC
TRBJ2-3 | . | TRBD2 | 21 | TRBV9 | CASRAYPGLAGGQNRTDTQYF | TGTGCCAGCAGAGCTTACCCGGGACTAGCGGGGGGGCAGAACCGTACAGATACGCAGTATTTT
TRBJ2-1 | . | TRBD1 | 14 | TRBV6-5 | CASRGTGKYNEQFF | TGTGCCAGCAGGGGGACAGGGAAATACAATGAGCAGTTCTTC
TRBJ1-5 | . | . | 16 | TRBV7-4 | CASSLGAGLFNQPQHF | TGTGCCAGCAGCTTAGGAGCAGGGCTTTTCAATCAGCCCCAGCATTTT
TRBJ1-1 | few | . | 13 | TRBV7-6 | CASSVDRNTEAFF | TGTGCCAGCAGCGTTGACAGGAACACTGAAGCTTTCTTT
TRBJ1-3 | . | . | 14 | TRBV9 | CASSTSFSGNTIYF | TGTGCCAGCAGCACATCCTTCTCTGGAAACACCATATATTTT
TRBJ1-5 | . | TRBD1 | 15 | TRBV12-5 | CASGLPTGSGQPQHF | TGTGCTAGTGGTCTGCCGACAGGGTCTGGTCAGCCCCAGCATTTT
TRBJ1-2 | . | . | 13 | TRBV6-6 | CASSYSGAYGYTF | TGTGCCAGCAGTTACTCGGGGGCCTATGGCTACACCTTC
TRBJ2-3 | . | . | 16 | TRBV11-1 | CASSLAGGAITDTQYF | TGTGCCAGCAGCTTAGCGGGCGGGGCGATCACAGATACGCAGTATTTT
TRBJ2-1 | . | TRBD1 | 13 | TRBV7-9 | CAGAQGASIEQFF | TGTGCCGGCGCACAGGGGGCTTCTATTGAGCAGTTCTTC
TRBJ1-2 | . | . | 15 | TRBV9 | CASSVNRLANYGYTF | TGTGCCAGCAGCGTGAACAGATTAGCTAACTATGGCTACACCTTC
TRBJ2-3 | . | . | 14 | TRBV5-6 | CASSLGQSTDTQYF | TGTGCCAGCAGCTTGGGACAGAGCACAGATACGCAGTATTTT
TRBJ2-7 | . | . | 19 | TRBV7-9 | CASSHETGGSGGAAYEQYF | TGTGCCAGCAGCCACGAGACAGGGGGTTCGGGGGGGGCCGCTTACGAGCAGTACTTC
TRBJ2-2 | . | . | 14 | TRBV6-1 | CASSEDRVAGELFF | TGTGCCAGCAGTGAAGACAGGGTAGCCGGGGAGCTGTTTTTT
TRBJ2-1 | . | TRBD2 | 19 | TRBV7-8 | CASSNPPGLAGGDYNEQFF | TGTGCCAGCAGCAACCCGCCGGGACTAGCGGGGGGTGATTACAATGAGCAGTTCTTC
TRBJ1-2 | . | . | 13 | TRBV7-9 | CASSKTGLYGYTF | TGTGCCAGCAGCAAGACAGGTCTCTATGGCTACACCTTC
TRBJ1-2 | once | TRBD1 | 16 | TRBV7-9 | CASSAGRQGVGYGYTF | TGTGCCAGCAGCGCCGGGCGACAGGGCGTAGGGTATGGCTACACCTTC
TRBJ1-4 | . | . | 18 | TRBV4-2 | CASSQEGGRGYEDEKLFF | TGTGCCAGCAGCCAAGAAGGGGGTCGGGGATACGAGGATGAAAAACTGTTTTTT
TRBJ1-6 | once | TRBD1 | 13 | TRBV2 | CASARDRNSPLHF | TGTGCCAGCGCGCGGGACAGGAATTCACCCCTCCACTTT
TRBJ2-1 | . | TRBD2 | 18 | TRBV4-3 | CASSQDAPLSGVDNEQFF | TGCGCCAGCAGCCAAGATGCACCCTTGAGCGGGGTCGACAATGAGCAGTTCTTC
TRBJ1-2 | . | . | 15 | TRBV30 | CAWSPGEGINYGYTF | TGTGCCTGGAGCCCCGGGGAGGGGATTAACTATGGCTACACCTTC
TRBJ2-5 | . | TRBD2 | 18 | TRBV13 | CASSPGGSGGLVSETQYF | TGTGCCAGCAGCCCCGGGGGTAGCGGGGGCTTAGTCTCGGAGACCCAGTACTTC
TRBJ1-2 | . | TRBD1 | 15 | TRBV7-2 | CASSDQQGSAYGYTF | TGTGCCAGCAGCGACCAACAGGGGTCCGCCTATGGCTACACCTTC
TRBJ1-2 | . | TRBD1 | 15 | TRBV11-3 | CASSRRDSANYGYTF | TGTGCCAGCAGCCGGCGGGACAGCGCTAACTATGGCTACACCTTC
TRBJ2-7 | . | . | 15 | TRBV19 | CASSSQGHWFHEQYF | TGTGCCAGTAGTTCACAGGGACATTGGTTCCACGAGCAGTACTTC
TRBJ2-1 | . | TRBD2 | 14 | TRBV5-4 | CAISSGGANNEQFF | TGTGCCATATCTAGCGGGGGGGCCAACAATGAGCAGTTCTTC
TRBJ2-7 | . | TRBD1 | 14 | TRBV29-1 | CSVPRTGHSYEQYF | TGCAGCGTCCCCCGGACAGGTCACTCCTACGAGCAGTACTTC
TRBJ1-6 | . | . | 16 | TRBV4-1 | CASSQAHQYPGSPLHF | TGCGCCAGCAGCCAAGCTCATCAATACCCCGGTTCACCCCTCCACTTT
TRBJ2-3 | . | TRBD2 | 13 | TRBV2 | CASSAGGPDTQYF | TGTGCCAGCTCGGCGGGGGGACCCGATACGCAGTATTTT
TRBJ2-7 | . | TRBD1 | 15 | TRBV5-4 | CASSLDRDSAYEQYF | TGTGCCAGCAGCTTGGACCGGGACAGCGCCTACGAGCAGTACTTC
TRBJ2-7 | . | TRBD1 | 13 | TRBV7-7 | CASSPGQANEQYF | TGTGCTAGCAGCCCGGGACAGGCTAACGAGCAGTACTTC